This TCR beta chain was identified during a study of vaccination effects on CD4 cells after COVID-19. Study details: Convalescent patient samples, from two individuals, date to 16 days and one week before vaccination.

Remarks on this clone: Its antigen is unidentified.

ViraFEST assay sequencing came after antigen-specific CD4+ T cells were expanded with viral peptide pools. Upon completion of roughly ten days in culture, CD4+ T cells were isolated. Sometime from March through December 2020, the person acquired a SARS-CoV-2 infection that PCR confirmed. Every well got around 2 million PBMC, which were grown with about 9.9 IU/ml IL-2 and 8.5 to 10 ug/ml peptides. Using immunoSEQ multiplex PCR, the repertoire was profiled, and TCRdb retains in-frame clones only, with some absent. The sample lists around 47,000 clones, under 80% occurring once. Study outcomes and limitations: Early timepoints after infection were absent, and convalescent patients were few in the study. Long after vaccination, the clones induced by infection and by vaccine shrank markedly in size.

This material consisted of CD4+ T cells from PBMCs cultured with a peptide pool, taken before COVID-19 vaccination. This TCR came from a human donor who had a prior SARS-CoV-2 infection.

Written as DNA, the CDR3 is TGTGCCAGCAGCTTAGAGTCGGTGTCGACGGGGACGCAGTATTTT. Protein sequence: CASSLESVSTGTQYF. The chain carries TRBV7-9 and TRBJ2-3, with D maybe TRBD2 (5 bases). Germline-derived CDR1 and CDR2 are SEHNR and FQNEAQ (reference sequence). This CDR3 region has 15 residues. The V end lost 1 base, the J end lost 9 bases, and 17 bases lay between the germline ends.